The 18 T cell receptor beta chains listed next were all sequenced from one sample in a study of T cells in Graves' hyperthyroidism and ophthalmopathy. From RNA transcripts, TCR beta CDR3 regions were amplified. First-round RT-PCR targeting the TCR CDR3 was performed with the HTBI primer set. Each CDR3 protein is one row after TCRdb ran MiXCR on the multiplex PCR reads. The data contain about 270,000 distinct CDR3 sequences, around 22% of them singletons. The source material was blood. Receptor source: a man aged 25 to 40 with Graves' ophthalmopathy.

This clonotype was seen a handful of times. One end of the junction is discordant with germline, which a read error may explain. The V gene is TRBV27, the J gene TRBJ2-5; 10 bases are a match to TRBD2. This CDR3 has 13 amino acids. Germline loops: CDR1 MNHEY, CDR2 SMNVEV (reference sequence). The CDR3 DNA reads TGTGCCAGCAGCTTATCTAGCGGGGGCCCCCAGTACTTC. This gives the protein CASSLSSGGPQYF.

The chain carries TRBV11-2 and TRBJ2-1; D unresolved. The length of the CDR3 is 16 residues. Germline CDR1 is SGHAT and CDR2 is FQNNGV. Between the trimmed V and J ends, which lost 5 bases and 2 bases, there was a span of 16 bases. In DNA, the CDR3 is TGTGCCAGCAGCAACGGGCCCGCGACCGCCTACAATGAGCAGTTCTTC. Translation gives CASSNGPATAYNEQFF.

This clonotype was counted many times. The gene calls are TRBV28 and TRBJ2-7; 13 bases fit TRBD2. The CDR3 extends over 15 amino acids. V dropped 6 bases and J dropped 3; count of bases not matched to a gene: 5. Germline V CDR1 and CDR2: MDHEN, SYDVKM. As DNA, the CDR3 is TGTGCCAGCAGCCTCAGGACTAGCGGGGGCTACGAGCAGTACTTC. Its protein product is CASSLRTSGGYEQYF.

The rearrangement links TRBV24-1 to TRBJ2-5, with 7 bases fitting TRBD1. The CDR3 has 15 amino acids. The junction had 6 bases not matched to a gene; V was cut back by 4 bases and J by 2 bases. The V gene's germline CDR1 is KGHDR and CDR2 SFDVKD. The CDR3 region is CATSEPGQPQETQYF. For the CDR3, the DNA is TGTGCCACCAGTGAACCGGGACAGCCTCAAGAGACCCAGTACTTC.

This clonotype has a handful of counts. The chain couples TRBV24-1 to TRBJ2-1, with 7 bases lining up with TRBD2. The germline V gene has CDR1 KGHDR and CDR2 SFDVKD. The J segment lost 8 bases and the V segment lost 4 bases, leaving 7 bases of the junction unmatched. The CDR3 contains 14 residues. The CDR3 sequence is CATSEGGPGYEQFF. CDR3 nucleotides: TGTGCCACCAGTGAGGGAGGGCCCGGGTATGAGCAGTTCTTC.

The rearrangement links TRBV20-1 to TRBJ1-2; 7 positions match TRBD1. The CDR3 has 11 residues. Per germline, CDR1 DFQATT and CDR2 SNEGSKA (reference sequence). The chain's CDR3 is CSAGGRYGYTF. DNA for the CDR3: TGCAGCGCAGGGGGGCGCTATGGCTACACCTTC.

This clonotype has a count of ten or more. The rearrangement joins TRBV20-1 to TRBJ2-7; D is possibly TRBD2 (6 bases). This CDR3 has 13 residues. V dropped 6 bases and J dropped 5 bases, with 17 bases sitting between them. In germline, CDR1 is DFQATT, CDR2 SNEGSKA (reference sequence). The DNA of the CDR3 is TGCAGTGCCAGGGACTTCGTGGGAAACGAGCAGTACTTC. The encoded protein is CSARDFVGNEQYF.

This clonotype was seen ten or more times. The chain combines TRBV11-3 with TRBJ2-4, with a tentative D call TRBD2 (5 bases). Trimming cost V 5 bases and J 0 bases, with 8 bases left between them. The V gene's germline CDR1 is SGHNT and CDR2 YENEEA. This CDR3 is 14 amino acids long. CDR3 region: CASSRDQAKNIQYF. CDR3 sequence (DNA): TGTGCCAGCAGCCGGGATCAAGCCAAAAACATTCAGTACTTC.

The chain links TRBV6-1 to TRBJ1-2, with a tentative D call TRBD1 (5 bases). In germline, CDR1 is MNHNS, CDR2 SASEGT. V was trimmed by 0 bases and J by 11 bases, leaving 16 bases between them. CDR3 size: 14 residues. The CDR3 coding sequence is TGTGCCAGCAGTGAAGCCTGGGGCCCCATAAGTTACACCTTC. It encodes CASSEAWGPISYTF.

This clonotype was detected many times. The chain carries TRBV20-1 and TRBJ1-1; the match to TRBD1 covers 8 bases. Losses at the gene ends were 3 bases for V and 1 base for J; bases not matched to a gene: 10. Germline V gives CDR1 DFQATT, CDR2 SNEGSKA (reference sequence). There are 16 residues in the CDR3. CDR3 amino acids: CSASGLDRVSNTEAFF. CDR3 coding DNA: TGCAGTGCTAGTGGCCTGGACAGGGTTTCGAACACTGAAGCTTTCTTT.

This clonotype was seen at least ten times. This chain joins TRBV11-1 and TRBJ1-1; D not resolved. The CDR3 is 12 residues long. Germline-derived CDR1 and CDR2 are SGHAT and FQDESV (reference sequence). Trimming removed 1 base from V and 10 bases from J, with 10 bases in between. CDR3 protein: CASSLGASRAFF. CDR3 bases: TGTGCCAGCAGCTTAGGGGCGAGCAGAGCTTTCTTT.

This clonotype was detected only once. This sequence joins TRBV7-3 and TRBJ1-1; unclear D gene. The CDR3 covers 13 residues. The ends were cut back, 0 bases at V and 6 bases at J, with 8 bases in the middle. Germline CDR1 is SGHTA and CDR2 is FQGTGA. The CDR3 DNA reads as TGTGCCAGCAGCTTAACGGGGAGTTCTGAAGCTTTCTTT. It encodes CASSLTGSSEAFF.

This clonotype has more than one count but fewer than ten. The rearrangement joins TRBV20-1 to TRBJ1-2; tentatively, D is TRBD1 (5 bases). Trimming took off 1 base at V and 6 bases at J, with 24 bases between the two ends. Germline assignment: CDR1 DFQATT and CDR2 SNEGSKA (reference sequence). The CDR3 length is 17 residues. Here the CDR3 reads CSARVPGRGGVGDGYTF. The CDR3 DNA is TGCAGTGCTAGAGTCCCGGGGAGGGGAGGAGTCGGCGATGGCTACACCTTC.

This clonotype was recorded many times. This chain uses TRBV5-1 with TRBJ1-2; TRBD1 matches at 11 bases. The V gene's germline CDR1 is SGHRS and CDR2 YFSETQ. This CDR3 has 16 amino acids. With V trimmed by 4 bases and J by 1 base, 6 bases remained unmatched. CDR3 coding DNA: TGCGCCAGCAGCCCGGGGACAGGGGGACTTAACTATGGCTACACCTTC. Encoded protein: CASSPGTGGLNYGYTF.

This clonotype turned up a few times. This rearrangement joins TRBV13 to TRBJ2-3; no definite D call. This CDR3 spans 15 amino acids. CDR1 is PRHDT and CDR2 is FYEKMQ in the germline V gene (reference sequence). V was trimmed by 4 bases and J by 2 bases, leaving 13 bases between them. The CDR3 DNA reads TGTGCCAGCAGCTCGTTCGGATCTGCCACAGATACGCAGTATTTT. Translated: CASSSFGSATDTQYF.

The chain is built from TRBV9 and TRBJ2-7; D possibly corresponds to TRBD1 (6 bases). This CDR3 contains 15 residues. Germline V gives CDR1 SGDLS, CDR2 YYNGEE. V shed 5 bases and J shed 4 bases, with 19 bases lying between them. DNA of the CDR3: TGTGCCAGCAGTTACTCACAGGGTCCTCCGTACGAGCAGTACTTC. Translated, it gives CASSYSQGPPYEQYF.

V is TRBV7-2 and J is TRBJ2-7, with D unresolved. CDR3 length: 14 amino acids. Germline values: CDR1 SGHTA, CDR2 FQGNSA. V lost 6 bases and J 6 bases, leaving 18 bases between the germline ends. The CDR3 DNA reads as TGTGCCAGCAGTTCCGGGTCCCCTTTGGGCGAGCAGTACTTC. Translating gives CASSSGSPLGEQYF.

The V and J genes are TRBV30 and TRBJ1-2; 7 bases are shared with TRBD1. The length of the CDR3 is 15 residues. Germline assignment: CDR1 GTSNPN and CDR2 SVGIG (reference sequence). V was pared by 4 bases and J by 2 bases, with 10 bases of the junction left unmatched. The CDR3 here is CAWIPGGTVNYGYTF. The CDR3 DNA sequence: TGTGCCTGGATCCCGGGGGGGACAGTCAACTATGGCTACACCTTC. The full variable domain, completed using reference TRBV30 and TRBJ1-2, is SQTIHQWPATLVQPVGSPLSLECTVEGTSNPNLYWYRQAAGRGLQLLFYSVGIGQISSEVPQNLSASRPQDRQFILSSKKLLLSDSGFYLCAWIPGGTVNYGYTFGSGTRLTVV.